This T cell receptor beta chain appears in the sequencing data of a study of T cell changes during pregnancy in multiple sclerosis. The table came from immunoSEQ multiplex PCR; TCRdb's copy has only in-frame clones and leaves some out. The sample carries about 48,000 clones, approximately 93% recorded once. CDR1 and CDR2 from the germline V gene are LGHNT and FRNRAP. V was shortened by 7 bases and J by 0 bases, with 12 bases between the two germline ends. The CDR3 extends over 14 amino acids. Material: CD4+ T cells from peripheral blood mononuclear cells, obtained in the first trimester of pregnancy. The clonotype originates from a female donor with multiple sclerosis, enrolled in a pregnancy study. The chain recombines TRBV12-5 with TRBJ1-1, with D possibly matching TRBD1 (5 bases). The CDR3 reads CASAKQVMNTEAFF. As DNA, the CDR3 is TGTGCTAGTGCCAAACAGGTTATGAACACTGAAGCTTTCTTT.